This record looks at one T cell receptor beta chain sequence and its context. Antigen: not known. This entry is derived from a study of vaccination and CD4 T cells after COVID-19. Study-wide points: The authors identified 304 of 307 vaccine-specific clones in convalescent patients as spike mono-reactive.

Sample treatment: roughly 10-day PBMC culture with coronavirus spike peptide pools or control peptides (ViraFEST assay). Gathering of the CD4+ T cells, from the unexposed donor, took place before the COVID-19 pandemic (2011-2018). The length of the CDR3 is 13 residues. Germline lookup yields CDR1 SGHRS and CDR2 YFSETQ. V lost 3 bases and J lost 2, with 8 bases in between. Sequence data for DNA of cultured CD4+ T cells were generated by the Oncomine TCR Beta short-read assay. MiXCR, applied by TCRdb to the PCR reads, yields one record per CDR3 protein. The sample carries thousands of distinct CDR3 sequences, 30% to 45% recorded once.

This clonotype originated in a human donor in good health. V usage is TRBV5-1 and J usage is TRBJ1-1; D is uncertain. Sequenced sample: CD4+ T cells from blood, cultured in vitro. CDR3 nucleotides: TGCGCCAGCAGCTCCACAGATAACACTGAAGCTTTCTTT. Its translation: CASSSTDNTEAFF. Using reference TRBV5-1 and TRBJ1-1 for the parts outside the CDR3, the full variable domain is KAGVTQTPRYLIKTRGQQVTLSCSPISGHRSVSWYQQTPGQGLQFLFEYFSETQRNKGNFPGRFSGRQFSNSRSEMNVSTLELGDSALYLCASSSTDNTEAFFGQGTRLTVV.